The 9 T cell receptor beta chains reported below all come from one sample, sequenced in a study of blood T cell repertoires in COVID-19. The method was immunoSEQ multiplex PCR; TCRdb's version includes in-frame clones alone and lacks a portion of them. The table includes about 80,000 clones, roughly 82% detected once. Sequencing was carried out using peripheral blood. Receptors originate from a man older than 75 with acute or convalescent COVID-19.

In nucleotides, the CDR3 is TGTGCTAGTGGTTTGGTACGGGGGGATCACAATGAGCAGTTCTTC. Encoded protein: CASGLVRGDHNEQFF. This chain uses TRBV12-5 with TRBJ2-1, with TRBD2 matching 7 bases. CDR3 length: 15 amino acids. The trim removed 0 bases at V and 5 bases at J, leaving 4 bases unmatched. CDR1 and CDR2 (germline): LGHNT, FRNRAP. The entire variable domain, with the rest obtained from reference TRBV12-5 and TRBJ2-1, is as follows: DARVTQTPRHKVTEMGQEVTMRCQPILGHNTVFWYRQTMMQGLELLAYFRNRAPLDDSGMPKDRFSAEMPDATLATLKIQPSEPRDSAVYFCASGLVRGDHNEQFFGPGTRLTVL.

CDR3 sequence (DNA): TGTGCCAGCAGCGCACCAAACTTAGGACAGGCCAATTCACCCCTCCACTTT. Protein: CASSAPNLGQANSPLHF. The chain carries TRBV9 and TRBJ1-6; 7 bases are a match to TRBD1. This CDR3 is built from 17 residues. V shed 3 bases, J shed 7 bases, and the junction held 13 bases outside the gene matches. Germline values: CDR1 SGDLS, CDR2 YYNGEE. The full variable domain, its missing parts supplied by reference TRBV9 and TRBJ1-6, is DSGVTQTPKHLITATGQRVTLRCSPRSGDLSVYWYQQSLDQGLQFLIQYYNGEERAKGNILERFSAQQFPDLHSELNLSSLELGDSALYFCASSAPNLGQANSPLHFGNGTRLTVT.

The chain joins TRBV6-4 to TRBJ1-5, with no clear D. V was shortened by 5 bases and J by 0 bases, with 8 bases between the two germline ends. The CDR3 is 14 amino acids. Looked up from germline, CDR1 is MRHNA and CDR2 is SNTAGT. CDR3 protein: CASSTDISNQPQHF. The CDR3 DNA reads as TGTGCCAGCAGTACTGACATTAGCAATCAGCCCCAGCATTTT.

This clone was observed a few times. This chain connects TRBV5-1 to TRBJ1-2; TRBD1 aligns across 9 bases. The ends lost 2 bases at V and 5 bases at J; junction bases unmatched: 10. The germline gives CDR1 SGHRS, CDR2 YFSETQ. CDR3 length: 16 amino acids. The CDR3: CASSFGDRDNLYGYTF. CDR3 nucleotides: TGCGCCAGCAGCTTTGGGGACAGGGACAATCTTTATGGCTACACCTTC.

The genes are TRBV30 and TRBJ1-4; tentative D call: TRBD1 (5 bases). CDR1 and CDR2 (germline): GTSNPN, SVGIG (reference sequence). This CDR3 spans 14 amino acids. V was pared by 0 bases and J by 8 bases, with 13 bases between. In DNA form, the CDR3 reads TGTGCCTGGAGTGTATCTCAGGGAAGCGAAAAACTGTTTTTT. Protein product: CAWSVSQGSEKLFF. The whole variable domain, remainder taken from reference TRBV30 and TRBJ1-4, is SQTIHQWPATLVQPVGSPLSLECTVEGTSNPNLYWYRQAAGRGLQLLFYSVGIGQISSEVPQNLSASRPQDRQFILSSKKLLLSDSGFYLCAWSVSQGSEKLFFGSGTQLSVL.

This clone has just a few counts. This chain connects TRBV2 to TRBJ2-1; 11 bases fit TRBD2. The CDR3 totals 16 residues. V lost 2 bases to trimming and J lost 10 bases; unmatched junction nucleotides: 10. Germline values: CDR1 SNHLY, CDR2 FYNNEI. In nucleotides, the CDR3 is TGTGCCAGCAGTGAATATAGCGGGGGGGCAGGATTGGAGCAGTTCTTC. It codes for CASSEYSGGAGLEQFF.

The genes are TRBV24-1 and TRBJ2-5; 9 bases map to TRBD1. The trim removed 4 bases at V and 5 bases at J, leaving 10 bases unmatched. Germline CDR1 reads KGHDR; CDR2 reads SFDVKD. The CDR3 runs 16 residues. In nucleotides, the CDR3 is TGTGCCACCAGTGACCAACCGGGACAGGGTCGGGAGACCCAGTACTTC. It is translated as CATSDQPGQGRETQYF.

This chain links TRBV6-5 with TRBJ1-2; D gene unclear. Germline V gene data show CDR1 as MNHEY and CDR2 as SVGAGI. Trimming took off 5 bases at V and 3 bases at J, with 16 bases between the two ends. The CDR3 runs to 15 residues. The chain's CDR3 is CASSPRGIIDYGYTF. The DNA of the CDR3 is TGTGCCAGCAGTCCCCGCGGGATAATCGACTATGGCTACACCTTC.

This rearrangement joins TRBV5-6 to TRBJ2-6; 12 nucleotides match TRBD1. CDR3 length equals 19 residues. Losses at the gene ends were 2 bases for V and 3 bases for J; bases not matched to a gene: 9. From germline, CDR1 is SGHDT and CDR2 YYEEEE. CDR3 sequence reads: CASSLGWDRGRVGANVLTF. The CDR3 region has the DNA TGTGCCAGCAGCTTAGGGTGGGACAGGGGGCGAGTTGGGGCCAACGTCCTGACTTTC.